Below, 18 T cell receptor beta chains from the same sample are listed, as sequenced in a study of CD8+CD57+ T cells in acquired aplastic anemia. Genomic DNA served as template for TCR beta VDJ and CDR3 profiling. TCRdb redid the calling of the reads with MiXCR, one entry per CDR3 protein. Of about 160,000 distinct CDR3 sequences in the sample, 40% to 60% were seen once. Flow cytometry had shown expanded CD8+CD57+ cells in the patients chosen for sequencing. The specimen sequenced was sorted CD4+, CD8+, or CD8+CD57+ T cells (not recorded which) from PBMCs. Receptors originate from a human donor with aplastic anemia.

This clonotype was detected a few times. The genes are TRBV10-2 and TRBJ2-7; a possible D gene is TRBD2 (6 bases). Germline CDR1 and CDR2: WSHSY and SAAADI. The CDR3 is 15 amino acids. Between the trimmed V and J ends, which lost 2 bases and 2 bases, there was a span of 13 bases. The CDR3 protein is CASSEIAGRTYEQYF. The CDR3 nucleotides are TGCGCCAGCAGTGAGATAGCAGGGAGGACCTACGAGCAGTACTTC.

This clonotype was found many times. V usage is TRBV5-1 and J usage is TRBJ1-1; D is unresolved. V lost 6 bases and J lost 1, with 16 bases in between. Germline V gene sequence: CDR1 SGHRS, CDR2 YFSETQ. This CDR3 comprises 15 residues. The CDR3 here is CASTLPREGNTEAFF. In nucleotides, the CDR3 is TGCGCCAGCACCTTACCCCGGGAGGGGAACACTGAAGCTTTCTTT.

The sample holds many counts of this clonotype. This chain uses TRBV10-3 with TRBJ2-3, with 7 bases that match TRBD1. The germline CDR1 and CDR2 sequences are ENHRY and SYGVKD. The trim removed 11 bases at V and 5 bases at J, leaving 10 bases unmatched. The CDR3 consists of 13 residues. The CDR3 spells CASLDRELDTQYF. In DNA, the CDR3 is TGTGCCTCGTTAGACAGGGAACTAGATACGCAGTATTTT.

The rearrangement joins TRBV9 to TRBJ2-7, with 7 bases identical to TRBD1. V was clipped by 6 bases and J by 5 bases; unmatched bases: 8. The CDR3 runs 13 residues. Germline assignment: CDR1 SGDLS and CDR2 YYNGEE. The CDR3 reads CASTRLGTDEQYF. The CDR3 DNA reads TGTGCCAGCACCAGACTCGGGACAGACGAGCAGTACTTC.

This clonotype was recorded many times. The chain recombines TRBV24-1 with TRBJ2-5; 8 bases line up with TRBD1. The length of the CDR3 is 15 residues. Trimming at V came to 3 bases and at J to 3 bases, leaving 5 bases not matched to a gene. Germline CDR1 is KGHDR and CDR2 is SFDVKD. This chain's CDR3 is CATSDNDRGEETQYF. As DNA, the CDR3 is TGTGCCACCAGTGATAATGACAGGGGAGAAGAGACCCAGTACTTC.

V and J are TRBV10-3 and TRBJ1-1, with D uncertain. CDR1 is ENHRY and CDR2 is SYGVKD in the germline V gene. Trimming cost V 4 bases and J 0 bases, with 3 bases left between them. The CDR3 loop spans 12 amino acids. CDR3 nucleotide sequence: TGTGCCATCAGTGCGGTGAACACTGAAGCTTTCTTT. This translates into CAISAVNTEAFF.

This clonotype was seen a few times. This chain uses TRBV7-9 with TRBJ2-7, with D tentatively TRBD1 (5 bases). CDR3 length: 13 amino acids. Germline loops: CDR1 SEHNR, CDR2 FQNEAQ (reference sequence). The germline V and J ends were trimmed by 5 bases and 0 bases, with 8 bases remaining between them. CDR3 nucleotide sequence: TGTGCCAGCAGCAGACAGCCCTCCTACGAGCAGTACTTC. As protein: CASSRQPSYEQYF. The entire variable domain, with the rest obtained from reference TRBV7-9 and TRBJ2-7, is as follows: DTGVSQNPRHKITKRGQNVTFRCDPISEHNRLYWYRQTLGQGPEFLTYFQNEAQLEKSRLLSDRFSAERPKGSFSTLEIQRTEQGDSAMYLCASSRQPSYEQYFGPGTRLTVT.

This clonotype was detected only once. CDR3 DNA: TGTGCCAGCAGCGCCAGCCTCGGGGAAAAACTGTTTTTT. It translates to CASSASLGEKLFF. The gene calls are TRBV7-6 and TRBJ1-4; D is unresolved. Trimming shortened V by 5 bases and J by 8 bases, and 12 bases separated the two germline ends. Germline V gene lookup returns CDR1 SGHVS and CDR2 FNYEAQ. The CDR3 is 13 amino acids.

This clonotype occurred a few times. This chain uses TRBV30 with TRBJ1-5; D is undetermined. The CDR3 runs 14 residues. Germline assignment: CDR1 GTSNPN and CDR2 SVGIG (reference sequence). Trimming pared 1 base from V and 0 bases from J, leaving 7 bases between. As DNA, the CDR3 is TGTGCCTGGAGTGGAGTGGATAGCAATCAGCCCCAGCATTTT. This codes for CAWSGVDSNQPQHF. Full variable domain (missing parts from reference TRBV30 and TRBJ1-5): SQTIHQWPATLVQPVGSPLSLECTVEGTSNPNLYWYRQAAGRGLQLLFYSVGIGQISSEVPQNLSASRPQDRQFILSSKKLLLSDSGFYLCAWSGVDSNQPQHFGDGTRLSIL.

Details on this clonotype: The junction differs from germline at one of its ends, possibly a read error. J is TRBJ1-2 and V is TRBV19, with a weak D call TRBD1 (6 bases). This CDR3 is built from 14 residues. Germline CDR1 reads LNHDA; CDR2 reads SQIVND (reference sequence). This chain's CDR3 is CASIRDNTNYGYTF. CDR3 nucleotide sequence: TGTGCCAGTATTAGGGACAACACTAATTATGGCTACACCTTC.

This clonotype was counted ten times or more. The V call is TRBV5-6, the J call TRBJ2-7; TRBD1 might be the D (6 bases). Per germline, CDR1 SGHDT and CDR2 YYEEEE. With 2 bases removed from V and 0 bases from J, the gap between germline ends came to 15 bases. There are 16 residues in the CDR3. This CDR3 is CASSFRVGGSSYEQYF. The CDR3 DNA reads as TGTGCCAGCAGCTTTAGGGTAGGGGGAAGCTCCTACGAGCAGTACTTC.

The chain uses TRBV14 and TRBJ2-2; D not certain. The CDR3 is 14 amino acids. Deletions cut 6 bases from V and 0 bases from J, with 8 bases between. From germline, CDR1 is SGHDN and CDR2 FVKESK. The CDR3 loop reads CASSRAANTGELFF. In DNA form, the CDR3 reads TGTGCCAGCAGTCGGGCAGCGAACACCGGGGAGCTGTTTTTT.

This clonotype appeared a few times. This chain joins TRBV10-2 and TRBJ2-5; 7 bases are shared with TRBD1. J lost 1 base, V lost 8 bases, and 1 base had no gene match. This CDR3 is built from 12 residues. Germline CDR1 is WSHSY and CDR2 is SAAADI. CDR3 sequence (DNA): TGCGCCAGCGGGGACAGCCAAGAGACCCAGTACTTC. It encodes CASGDSQETQYF.

V is TRBV13 and J is TRBJ2-2, with TRBD2 matching 10 bases. This CDR3 comprises 15 residues. The V segment lost 5 bases and the J segment 5 bases; nucleotides outside the gene matches: 5. CDR1 is PRHDT and CDR2 is FYEKMQ in the germline V gene (reference sequence). CDR3 residues: CASSVSSGRTGELFF. In DNA form, the CDR3 reads TGTGCCAGCAGCGTCTCTAGCGGGAGAACCGGGGAGCTGTTTTTT.

The rearrangement links TRBV4-1 to TRBJ1-2; no firm D call. This CDR3 has 15 residues. V lost 0 bases and J 1 base, leaving 9 bases between the germline ends. CDR1 and CDR2 (germline): MGHRA, YSYEKL. The CDR3 sequence: CASSQEPTDNYGYTF. In DNA form, the CDR3 reads TGCGCCAGCAGCCAAGAACCCACGGATAACTATGGCTACACCTTC.

This clonotype occurred many times. CDR3 region: CSATGFPRQPQHF. The CDR3 DNA follows: TGCAGTGCTACAGGGTTTCCGCGCCAGCCCCAGCATTTT. The chain joins TRBV20-1 to TRBJ1-5, with D perhaps TRBD1 (5 bases). CDR3 size: 13 residues. Germline loops: CDR1 DFQATT, CDR2 SNEGSKA (reference sequence). V was shortened by 4 bases and J by 7 bases, with 14 bases between the two germline ends.

This clonotype has more than one count but fewer than ten. The gene calls are TRBV2 and TRBJ2-1; possibly TRBD1 for D (6 bases). V lost 4 bases, J lost 6 bases, and 10 bases lay in between. The germline gives CDR1 SNHLY, CDR2 FYNNEI. The length of the CDR3 is 13 residues. CDR3 residues: CASSAWTVNEQFF. Written as DNA, the CDR3 is TGTGCCAGCAGTGCATGGACAGTCAATGAGCAGTTCTTC.

This clonotype has a handful of counts. V and J are TRBV10-2 and TRBJ2-5, with D unresolved. The germline V gene has CDR1 WSHSY and CDR2 SAAADI. V was pared by 8 bases and J by 0 bases, with 10 bases between. The CDR3 has 13 amino acids. The CDR3 spells CASRPGNQETQYF. The CDR3 nucleotides are TGCGCCAGCCGTCCTGGTAACCAAGAGACCCAGTACTTC.